This TCR beta chain was recovered during a study of shared clonotypes between healthy human individuals. V was clipped by 0 bases and J by 6 bases, with 9 bases between them. Germline loops: CDR1 SGHRS, CDR2 YFSETQ. The CDR3 has 13 residues. Assay runs were performed at deep level. The sorted-subset replicate PCRs were given approximately 190 ng DNA, which is 30,000 to 35,000 T cell genomes. Sequencing used immunoSEQ multiplex PCR; TCRdb keeps in-frame clones, though not all of them. Of under 850,000 clones listed, roughly 72% were seen once; the top ten hold under 2%. The sequencing sample was made of memory CD4+ T cells sorted from blood. The subset here: CD45RA-negative fraction. The V gene is TRBV5-1, the J gene TRBJ1-2, with D possibly TRBD1 on 5 matching bases. The clonotype comes from a woman in her twenties or thirties in good health. The CDR3 DNA follows: TGCGCCAGCAGCTTGGGGGAGGGGAATGGCTACACCTTC. The encoded protein is CASSLGEGNGYTF. The full variable domain, with the rest looked up from reference TRBV5-1 and TRBJ1-2, is KAGVTQTPRYLIKTRGQQVTLSCSPISGHRSVSWYQQTPGQGLQFLFEYFSETQRNKGNFPGRFSGRQFSNSRSEMNVSTLELGDSALYLCASSLGEGNGYTFGSGTRLTVV.